These 18 T cell receptor beta chains originate from one sample sequenced in a study of beta chain features in type 1 diabetes. Every bit of the isolated RNA underwent reverse transcription, so sequencing read expressed TCRB transcripts. Measured with immunoSEQ multiplex PCR; TCRdb has only the in-frame clones, and not every one. The repertoire consists of some 150,000 clones, with about 9.4% occurring once and the leading ten covering roughly 1.3%. The source material was naive CD4+ T cells from blood. Every receptor here comes from a man aged 18 to 29 in good health.

The table lists this clone with a few counts. This chain uses TRBV4-2 with TRBJ2-5; TRBD2 aligns across 14 bases. The ends lost 4 bases at V and 2 bases at J; junction bases unmatched: 9. Germline CDR1 and CDR2: LGHNA and YNFKEQ. This CDR3 has 18 amino acids. The CDR3 loop reads CASSLTGTSGGKQETQYF. The DNA of the CDR3 is TGTGCCAGCAGCCTAACCGGGACTAGCGGGGGAAAACAAGAGACCCAGTACTTC.

This clone showed up just a few times. J is TRBJ1-2 and V is TRBV12-5; D unresolved. The germline V gene encodes CDR1 LGHNT and CDR2 FRNRAP. The CDR3 extends over 15 amino acids. V was pared by 2 bases and J by 0 bases, with 10 bases between. The CDR3 coding sequence is TGTGCTAGTGGTTTGAGTTCGGGGACTAACTATGGCTACACCTTC. Its protein is CASGLSSGTNYGYTF. Variable domain in full (rest from reference TRBV12-5 and TRBJ1-2): DARVTQTPRHKVTEMGQEVTMRCQPILGHNTVFWYRQTMMQGLELLAYFRNRAPLDDSGMPKDRFSAEMPDATLATLKIQPSEPRDSAVYFCASGLSSGTNYGYTFGSGTRLTVV.

This chain joins TRBV14 and TRBJ2-7; 7 bases agree with TRBD1. J was trimmed by 0 bases and V by 5 bases; bases with no gene match: 4. Germline values: CDR1 SGHDN, CDR2 FVKESK. The CDR3 sequence is 14 residues long. The CDR3 spells CASSKRQGSYEQYF. CDR3 bases: TGTGCCAGCAGCAAGAGACAGGGCTCCTACGAGCAGTACTTC. Using reference TRBV14 and TRBJ2-7 for the parts outside the CDR3, the full variable domain is EAGVTQFPSHSVIEKGQTVTLRCDPISGHDNLYWYRRVMGKEIKFLLHFVKESKQDESGMPNNRFLAERTGGTYSTLKVQPAELEDSGVYFCASSKRQGSYEQYFGPGTRLTVT.

At least ten counts were recorded for this clone. This chain links TRBV29-1 with TRBJ2-7; TRBD1 matches 9 bases. This CDR3 has 13 residues. Germline CDR1 reads SQVTM; CDR2 reads ANQGSEA. V lost 3 bases, J lost 5 bases, and 5 bases stayed unmatched. CDR3 sequence (DNA): TGCAGCGTTGATCTACAGGGGGCCAACGAGCAGTACTTC. Encoded protein: CSVDLQGANEQYF.

A word on this clone: The sample has other DNA sequences that encode this CDR3 too. The chain joins TRBV7-2 to TRBJ2-1; D remains unclear. Trimming cost V 3 bases and J 6 bases, with 6 bases left between them. Germline V CDR1 and CDR2: SGHTA, FQGNSA. The CDR3 consists of 12 residues. CDR3 DNA: TGTGCCAGCAGCTTGGTGCGCAATGAGCAGTTCTTC. This sequence encodes CASSLVRNEQFF.

This clone was counted only a few times. This chain links TRBV4-2 with TRBJ2-2, with D unclear. Looked up from germline, CDR1 is LGHNA and CDR2 is YNFKEQ. Trimming took off 6 bases at V and 4 bases at J, with 12 bases between the two ends. CDR3 size: 14 residues. Here the CDR3 reads CASSLTGSTGELFF. The CDR3 DNA reads as TGTGCCAGCAGTCTTACTGGTAGCACCGGGGAGCTGTTTTTT.

This clone has more than one count but fewer than ten. This sequence joins TRBV7-2 and TRBJ2-7; 13 bases agree with TRBD2. Germline CDR1 SGHTA, CDR2 FQGNSA. The CDR3 length is 14 residues. V was pared by 6 bases and J by 4 bases, with 3 bases of the junction left unmatched. The CDR3 loop reads CASRLAGGTYEQYF. The CDR3 bases are TGTGCCAGCAGACTAGCGGGGGGGACATACGAGCAGTACTTC.

J is TRBJ2-4 and V is TRBV5-6; 8 bases match TRBD1. The CDR3 is made up of 12 amino acids. Trimming took 6 bases from V and 15 from J; bases not matched to a gene: 11. Germline CDR1 is SGHDT and CDR2 is YYEEEE. The CDR3 coding sequence is TGTGCCAGCAACTTTCAACAGGGGGGAGGGTACTTC. This encodes CASNFQQGGGYF.

This chain uses TRBV7-2 with TRBJ1-6; 8 nucleotides agree with TRBD1. V gave up 5 bases and J gave up 0 bases; unmatched junction bases: 3. The CDR3 runs 16 residues. Germline assignment: CDR1 SGHTA and CDR2 FQGNSA. CDR3 amino acids: CASSQQGGSYNSPLHF. CDR3 sequence (DNA): TGTGCCAGCAGCCAACAGGGGGGCTCCTATAATTCACCCCTCCACTTT.

A few counts support this clone. J is TRBJ1-1 and V is TRBV6-5; D is uncertain. CDR3 length: 13 residues. Germline V gene lookup returns CDR1 MNHEY and CDR2 SVGAGI. The germline V and J ends were trimmed by 6 bases and 4 bases, with 12 bases remaining between them. The CDR3 region is CASSRSAGTEAFF. CDR3 bases: TGTGCCAGCAGCCGGTCGGCGGGCACTGAAGCTTTCTTT.

As regards this clone: Within the sample, other DNA sequences also encode this same CDR3. The chain combines TRBV30 with TRBJ2-2; D gene unclear. Germline CDR1 reads GTSNPN; CDR2 reads SVGIG (reference sequence). The CDR3 runs 12 residues. V was pared by 2 bases and J by 2 bases, with 3 bases between. This chain's CDR3 is CAWSLNTGELFF. For the CDR3, the DNA is TGTGCCTGGAGTCTAAACACCGGGGAGCTGTTTTTT.

This clone has only a few counts. This chain uses TRBV7-8 with TRBJ2-7; D perhaps matches TRBD1 (6 bases). The germline CDR1 and CDR2 sequences are SGHVS and FQNEAQ. This CDR3 has 14 amino acids. Trimming took off 5 bases at V and 5 bases at J, with 16 bases between the two ends. This CDR3 is CASSLGSRGDEQYF. Here the CDR3 DNA reads TGTGCCAGCAGCCTGGGGAGCAGGGGCGACGAGCAGTACTTC.

This chain links TRBV5-1 with TRBJ1-2, with D perhaps matching TRBD1 (5 bases). Trimming removed 2 bases from V and 4 bases from J, with 9 bases in between. Germline V CDR1 and CDR2: SGHRS, YFSETQ. This CDR3 has 13 residues. CDR3 nucleotide sequence: TGCGCCAGCAGCTTCCCCGGGGGCTATGGCTACACCTTC. This encodes CASSFPGGYGYTF.

This clone was seen more than once but under ten times. The chain combines TRBV4-3 with TRBJ1-5, with D perhaps TRBD1 (6 bases). Trimming removed 5 bases from V and 3 bases from J, with 8 bases in between. CDR1 and CDR2 (germline): LGHNA, YSLEER. The CDR3 length is 13 residues. The CDR3 reads CASSGQTNQPQHF. The DNA of the CDR3 is TGCGCCAGCAGCGGACAGACCAATCAGCCCCAGCATTTT.

This clone has only a few counts. This chain connects TRBV5-5 to TRBJ2-5; D perhaps matches TRBD2 (5 bases). V lost 4 bases and J 2 bases, leaving 12 bases between the germline ends. The germline CDR1 and CDR2 sequences are SGHKS and YYEKEE (reference sequence). The CDR3 is 14 residues long. The DNA for the CDR3 is TGTGCCAGCAGCCGTTCGGGATCTCAAGAGACCCAGTACTTC. The encoded protein is CASSRSGSQETQYF.

CDR3 nucleotide sequence: TGTGCCACCCTGGGACAGTCTACTAACTATGGCTACACCTTC. It specifies CATLGQSTNYGYTF. The chain uses TRBV27 and TRBJ1-2; 7 bases fit TRBD1. From germline, CDR1 is MNHEY and CDR2 SMNVEV (reference sequence). The CDR3 contains 14 residues. Trimming took 10 bases from V and 0 from J; bases not matched to a gene: 8.

V and J are TRBV10-3 and TRBJ2-7, with TRBD1 matching 9 bases. Trimming cost V 6 bases and J 0 bases; bases outside gene matches: 9. This CDR3 contains 16 residues. Germline lookup yields CDR1 ENHRY and CDR2 SYGVKD. CDR3 amino acids: CAISSLEGQGSYEQYF. Written as DNA, the CDR3 is TGTGCCATCAGCAGTTTGGAGGGACAGGGCTCCTACGAGCAGTACTTC.

The V call is TRBV9, the J call TRBJ1-5; possibly TRBD1 for D (5 bases). V was trimmed by 0 bases and J by 7 bases, leaving 14 bases between them. The V gene's germline CDR1 is SGDLS and CDR2 YYNGEE. This CDR3 is 15 amino acids long. In DNA form, the CDR3 reads TGTGCCAGCAGCGTAGAGGGGAAGGGAAGCCAGCCCCAGCATTTT. Residues: CASSVEGKGSQPQHF.